Following are 18 T cell receptor beta chains from one sample sequenced in a study of neurological immune-mediated disorders. Via MiXCR, TCRdb re-called the 5' RACE reads, giving one row per CDR3 protein. The repertoire has 55,000 to 75,000 distinct CDR3 sequences, less than 2.5% of them found once; the top ten carry about 2.9%. The sequenced sample was PBMCs. The receptors derive from a man aged 50-60 years with multiple sclerosis.

As concerns this clonotype: Possible read error: a much larger clone is one base away. This likely comes from a read error, as the CDR3 has no conserved phenylalanine or tryptophan at its end. This rearrangement joins TRBV5-1 to TRBJ2-3; D is unresolved. CDR1 and CDR2 (germline): SGHRS, YFSETQ. Trimming cost V 2 bases and J 4 bases, with 2 bases left between them. The CDR3 runs to 11 residues. CDR3 region: CASSFADTQYI. CDR3 DNA sequence: TGCGCCAGCAGCTTCGCAGATACGCAGTATATT.

In regard to this clonotype: Being one base from a much bigger clone, this may be a read error. The J gene is TRBJ2-2, the V gene TRBV20-1; 8 bases agree with TRBD2. The CDR3 consists of 15 residues. The V gene end was trimmed by 6 bases and the J gene end by 4 bases; junction bases not matched to a gene: 10. In germline, CDR1 is DFQATT, CDR2 SNEGSKA (reference sequence). CDR3 loop: CSATVGGGRTGELFF. CDR3 in DNA: TGCAGTGCGACCGTCGGGGGGGGCCGCACCGGGGAGCTGTTTTTT.

This clonotype was seen many times. This sequence joins TRBV3-1 and TRBJ1-5, with D possibly being TRBD1 (5 bases). V was shortened by 3 bases and J by 6 bases, with 12 bases between the two germline ends. Germline CDR1 reads LGHDT; CDR2 reads YNNKEL (reference sequence). CDR3 length: 14 amino acids. The CDR3 region is CASSHSGRGQPQHF. Written as DNA, the CDR3 is TGTGCCAGCAGCCACTCGGGAAGGGGTCAGCCCCAGCATTTT.

Many counts were recorded for this clonotype. This chain connects TRBV15 to TRBJ1-1; D unclear. CDR3 length: 17 amino acids. Germline V gene lookup returns CDR1 LNHNV and CDR2 YYDKDF (reference sequence). Trimming took 0 bases from V and 0 from J, leaving 14 bases between them. For the CDR3, the DNA is TGTGCCACCAGCAGAGATAAGAGACTGACCCTGAACACTGAAGCTTTCTTT. Protein product: CATSRDKRLTLNTEAFF.

The chain employs TRBV10-3 and TRBJ1-3; the match to TRBD1 covers 7 bases. Trimming at V came to 6 bases and at J to 2 bases, leaving 7 bases not matched to a gene. CDR1 is ENHRY, CDR2 SYGVKD, per germline. This CDR3 has 15 residues. CDR3 in DNA: TGTGCCATCAGCCCGGACAGGTTGGCTGGAAACACCATATATTTT. Translated: CAISPDRLAGNTIYF.

The rearrangement joins TRBV18 to TRBJ1-1; 7 bases match TRBD1. Per the germline V gene, CDR1 is KGHSH and CDR2 is LQKENI. The junction had 11 bases not matched to a gene; V was cut back by 7 bases and J by 3 bases. The CDR3 has 15 amino acids. The chain's CDR3 is CASYQGVTPDTEAFF. CDR3 coding DNA: TGTGCCAGCTACCAGGGGGTCACGCCGGACACTGAAGCTTTCTTT.

This clonotype came up many times. V usage is TRBV25-1 and J usage is TRBJ2-1; D might be TRBD2 (6 bases). This CDR3 spans 17 amino acids. CDR1 MGHDK and CDR2 SYGVNS come from the germline V gene. Trimming shortened V by 2 bases and J by 4 bases, and 18 bases separated the two germline ends. The DNA for the CDR3 is TGTGCCAGCAGTGAACTAACAAGACTAGGACGGTACAATGAGCAGTTCTTC. Amino acids: CASSELTRLGRYNEQFF.

Many counts were recorded for this clonotype. The genes are TRBV7-7 and TRBJ2-7, with no clear D. Germline V gene lookup returns CDR1 SSHAT and CDR2 FNYEAQ (reference sequence). V dropped 1 base and J dropped 3 bases, with 7 bases sitting between them. The CDR3 consists of 13 residues. CDR3 sequence reads: CASSLGQNYEQYF. As DNA, the CDR3 is TGTGCCAGCAGCTTAGGACAAAACTACGAGCAGTACTTC.

This clonotype was observed many times. CDR3 sequence reads: CATIGAAGELFF. The CDR3, as DNA: TGTGCCACCATAGGAGCAGCCGGGGAGCTGTTTTTT. The chain employs TRBV24-1 and TRBJ2-2; unclear D gene. Germline lookup yields CDR1 KGHDR and CDR2 SFDVKD. V lost 8 bases and J 6 bases, leaving 9 bases between the germline ends. This CDR3 has 12 residues.

This clonotype occurred a few times. The J gene is TRBJ2-3, the V gene TRBV7-2; TRBD2 aligns across 7 bases. V trimming: 1 base; J trimming: 2 bases; junction bases outside the gene matches: 3. The germline V gene encodes CDR1 SGHTA and CDR2 FQGNSA. The CDR3 is made up of 15 amino acids. The CDR3 DNA sequence: TGTGCCAGCAGCTTAGGAGGACTAGTCACAGATACGCAGTATTTT. Residues: CASSLGGLVTDTQYF.

This clonotype was observed at least ten times. This rearrangement joins TRBV5-5 to TRBJ1-4, with a weak D call TRBD1 (6 bases). V was trimmed by 5 bases and J by 4 bases, leaving 15 bases between them. There are 15 residues in the CDR3. Germline loops: CDR1 SGHKS, CDR2 YYEKEE (reference sequence). The CDR3 spells CASSFSGVINEKLFF. The CDR3 DNA follows: TGTGCCAGCAGTTTCTCAGGGGTGATTAATGAAAAACTGTTTTTT.

This clonotype has ten or more counts. V gene TRBV7-9 combines with J gene TRBJ1-2; weak D call: TRBD1 (5 bases). Germline V lookup: CDR1 SEHNR, CDR2 FQNEAQ (reference sequence). The CDR3 contains 15 residues. The V gene lost 0 bases and the J gene lost 6 bases, with 14 bases spanning the gap. CDR3 DNA sequence: TGTGCCAGCAGCTTAGCCGGCGGGGGGAGGGATGGCTACACCTTC. Its protein is CASSLAGGGRDGYTF.

This clonotype was found many times. The V and J genes are TRBV20-1 and TRBJ1-2; a possible D gene is TRBD1 (5 bases). CDR3 length: 14 residues. Looked up from germline, CDR1 is DFQATT and CDR2 is SNEGSKA (reference sequence). Trimming shortened V by 4 bases and J by 5 bases, and 17 bases separated the two germline ends. The CDR3 reads CSATGPTAGYGYTF. The CDR3 DNA reads TGCAGTGCTACTGGTCCGACAGCAGGGTATGGCTACACCTTC.

In this sample, this clonotype turned up many times. The V and J genes are TRBV20-1 and TRBJ1-1; 8 bases line up with TRBD1. Germline trimming cut 3 bases from V and 1 base from J; bases unmatched to any gene: 7. The germline gives CDR1 DFQATT, CDR2 SNEGSKA (reference sequence). The CDR3 runs to 15 residues. The CDR3 nucleotides are TGCAGTGCTAGGGAGCCCGGGACAGGGAACACTGAAGCTTTCTTT. This translates into CSAREPGTGNTEAFF.

This clonotype was seen repeatedly, ten times or more. The rearrangement joins TRBV7-6 to TRBJ2-7, with 12 bases aligning to TRBD2. V trimming: 1 base; J trimming: 0 bases; junction bases outside the gene matches: 7. The CDR3 is 18 residues long. Germline V gives CDR1 SGHVS, CDR2 FNYEAQ. The CDR3 DNA reads TGTGCCAGCAGCTTAGGAGGGACTAGCGGGTCAAGCTCCTACGAGCAGTACTTC. Amino acid sequence: CASSLGGTSGSSSYEQYF.

This clonotype was seen ten or more times. The chain has TRBV7-2 and TRBJ1-6; 7 positions agree with TRBD1. The CDR3 is 14 amino acids. Germline V lookup: CDR1 SGHTA, CDR2 FQGNSA. Trimming removed 6 bases from V and 7 bases from J; junction bases left unmatched: 6. CDR3 residues: CASRRTGENSPLHF. The CDR3 DNA sequence: TGTGCCAGCAGACGTACAGGGGAAAATTCACCCCTCCACTTT.

This clonotype occurred once. The rearrangement joins TRBV6-2 or TRBV6-3 to TRBJ1-1, with a weak D call TRBD1 (5 bases). There are 14 residues in the CDR3. Germline V gives CDR1 MNHEY, CDR2 SVGEGT. V lost 2 bases and J lost 6, with 13 bases in between. The CDR3 reads CASSYADIRPEAFF. The CDR3 DNA sequence: TGTGCCAGCAGTTACGCGGACATCCGACCTGAAGCTTTCTTT.

This clonotype was picked up many times. CDR3 protein: CASRSPRETQYF. The CDR3, as DNA: TGTGCCAGCAGATCCCCCAGGGAGACCCAGTACTTC. The chain is built from TRBV6-2 or TRBV6-3 and TRBJ2-5, with no clear D. This CDR3 comprises 12 residues. Germline V gives CDR1 MNHEY, CDR2 SVGEGT. V gave up 6 bases and J gave up 5 bases, with 10 bases separating them.